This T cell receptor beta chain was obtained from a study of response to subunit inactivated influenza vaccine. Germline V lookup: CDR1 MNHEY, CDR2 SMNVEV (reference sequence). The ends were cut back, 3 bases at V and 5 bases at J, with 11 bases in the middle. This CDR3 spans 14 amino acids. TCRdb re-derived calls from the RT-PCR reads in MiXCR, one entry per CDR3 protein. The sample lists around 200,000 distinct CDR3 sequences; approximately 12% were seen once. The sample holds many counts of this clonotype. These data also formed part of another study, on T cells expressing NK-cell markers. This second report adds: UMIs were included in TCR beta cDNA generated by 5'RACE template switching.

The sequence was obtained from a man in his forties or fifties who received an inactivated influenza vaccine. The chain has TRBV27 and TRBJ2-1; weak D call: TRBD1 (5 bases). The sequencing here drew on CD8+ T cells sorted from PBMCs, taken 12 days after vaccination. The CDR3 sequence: CASSFAGSDNEQFF. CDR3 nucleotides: TGTGCCAGCAGTTTCGCAGGGTCGGACAATGAGCAGTTCTTC.